This T cell receptor (beta chain) is from a study of control samples from healthy donors and cancer patients. V trimming: 2 bases; J trimming: 8 bases; junction bases outside the gene matches: 7. Germline CDR1 is MDHEN and CDR2 is SYDVKM. The CDR3 is 15 amino acids. Here immunoSEQ multiplex PCR was the method, and the copy in TCRdb shows in-frame clones only, minus some. The sample has 400,000 to 450,000 clones; about 93% are singletons. V gene TRBV28 combines with J gene TRBJ2-2; 8 positions match TRBD1. The receptor's source is a middle-aged man with head and neck cancer. The specimen sequenced was PBMCs. In DNA, the CDR3 is TGTGCCAGCAGTTTAATGACAGGGGACTGGGGGGAGCTGTTTTTT. It encodes CASSLMTGDWGELFF.